This TCR beta chain stems from a study of blood T cell repertoires in COVID-19. Whole-study context: Whether acute or convalescent, the COVID-19 samples came from the United States, Italy and Spain. PBMCs, B-cell-depleted T cells, or T cells were the source of the cDNA or gDNA that made up the material.

How the authors handled the data: Quantification of nucleated cells was approximated via reference gene primer amplification. Clones were read by immunoSEQ multiplex PCR, and TCRdb kept only the in-frame ones, dropping some. The V and J calls and clone size were taken over from that table, and D and trimming were inferred from the DNA. The data show hundreds of thousands of clones, about 87% seen once. The germline CDR1 and CDR2 sequences are MRHNA and SNTAGT. V was pared by 5 bases and J by 4 bases, with 5 bases of the junction left unmatched. This CDR3 spans 14 amino acids. This clonotype was obtained from a woman aged 50 to 65 with COVID-19, enrolled during active disease. Sequences were obtained from peripheral blood. This chain uses TRBV6-4 with TRBJ1-2; 9 bases line up with TRBD1. The CDR3 DNA follows: TGTGCCAGCAGTTTGGACAGGGGATCCTATGGCTACACCTTC. Residues: CASSLDRGSYGYTF.